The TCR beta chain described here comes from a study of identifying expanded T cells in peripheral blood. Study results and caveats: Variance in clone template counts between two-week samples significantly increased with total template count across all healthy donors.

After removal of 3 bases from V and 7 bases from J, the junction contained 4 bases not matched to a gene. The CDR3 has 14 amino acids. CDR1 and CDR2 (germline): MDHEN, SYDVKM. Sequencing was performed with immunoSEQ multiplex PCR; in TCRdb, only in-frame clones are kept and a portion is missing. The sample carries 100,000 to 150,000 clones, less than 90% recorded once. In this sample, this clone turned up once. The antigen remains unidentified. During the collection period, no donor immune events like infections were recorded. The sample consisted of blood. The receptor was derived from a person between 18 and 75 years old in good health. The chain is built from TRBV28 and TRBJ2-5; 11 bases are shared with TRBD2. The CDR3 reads CASSFQGLAGTQYF. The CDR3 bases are TGTGCCAGCAGTTTTCAAGGACTAGCGGGGACCCAGTACTTC.